There are a few counts of the clone carrying this T cell receptor beta chain. Its antigen is unknown. The sample belongs to a study of T cells in Graves' hyperthyroidism and ophthalmopathy. Study-wide findings and caveats: Most thyroid clonotypes expanded above 0.001 appeared in blood too.

V lost 4 bases to trimming and J lost 2 bases; unmatched junction nucleotides: 4. The germline V gene has CDR1 DFQATT and CDR2 SNEGSKA (reference sequence). The CDR3 has 13 amino acids. From RNA transcripts, TCR beta CDR3 regions were amplified. TCR CDR3 regions were first amplified by RT-PCR with HTBI primers. TCRdb re-called the multiplex PCR reads through MiXCR, storing one row per CDR3 protein. The sample yields 560,000 or so distinct CDR3 sequences, about 43% seen once. This rearrangement joins TRBV20-1 to TRBJ2-5; TRBD2 matches at 7 bases. Sequencing was done on a sample of peripheral blood or thyroid tissue (not recorded which). This sequence was found in a young woman with Graves' hyperthyroidism. The CDR3 protein is CSAKFSGQETQYF. The CDR3, as DNA: TGCAGTGCTAAATTTAGCGGGCAAGAGACCCAGTACTTC.